The entry below describes one T cell receptor (beta chain). The target antigen is unknown. These data belong to a study of shared clonotypes between healthy human individuals. Study-level results: Memory subsets generally showed smaller estimated richness than naive subsets did. Several donors held about 5% of naive CD4 clonotypes in common.

J was trimmed by 4 bases and V by 5 bases; bases with no gene match: 6. The germline gives CDR1 LNHNV, CDR2 YYDKDF (reference sequence). This CDR3 contains 15 residues. Approximately 200 ng DNA, 25,000 to 30,000 T cell genomes, went into each sorted-subset replicate PCR. This table comes from immunoSEQ multiplex PCR, and its TCRdb copy is limited to in-frame clones, with some not included. This sample carries approximately 700,000 clones, 73% of them seen once, and the ten largest clones take around 1.7%. This sequence joins TRBV15 and TRBJ1-5; 9 nucleotides match TRBD1. Sequenced input: memory CD4+ T cells sorted from blood. Noted subset: CD45RA-negative fraction. This receptor was obtained from a woman aged 30 to 39 in good health. In DNA, the CDR3 is TGTGCCACCAGCGGCATGGGACAGGGTAATCAGCCCCAGCATTTT. Amino acids: CATSGMGQGNQPQHF.